The 2 T cell receptor beta chains given below trace back to one sample, sequenced in a study of cytomegalovirus exposure and HLA in healthy donors. A multiplex PCR was run with 60 Vbeta primers and 13 Jbeta primers. Measured with immunoSEQ multiplex PCR; TCRdb has only the in-frame clones, and not every one. This table holds about 130,000 clones, around 83% found once. The sample taken for sequencing was PBMCs. The receptors were gathered from a woman aged 45-65 years in good health and CMV-seropositive.

This clone was detected only once. The chain employs TRBV7-2 and TRBJ2-7; 10 positions agree with TRBD1. The CDR3 loop spans 14 amino acids. The germline V gene has CDR1 SGHTA and CDR2 FQGNSA. V lost 4 bases, J lost 7 bases, and 7 bases stayed unmatched. In DNA form, the CDR3 reads TGTGCCAGCAGCTCCGACAGGGGGCCGTGGGAGCAGTACTTC. It encodes CASSSDRGPWEQYF.

For the CDR3, the DNA is TGCAGCGTTGGTAGCGGGGTAGATACGCAGTATTTT. Translated, it gives CSVGSGVDTQYF. The rearrangement links TRBV29-1 to TRBJ2-3; 8 positions match TRBD2. The germline CDR1 and CDR2 sequences are SQVTM and ANQGSEA. With V trimmed by 4 bases and J by 5 bases, 2 bases remained unmatched. The CDR3 runs 12 residues.